A single T cell receptor beta chain is shown here with its context. CDR1 and CDR2 from the germline V gene are LGHNA and YSLEER. The CDR3 runs to 17 residues. V shed 5 bases, J shed 0 bases, and the junction held 10 bases outside the gene matches. The entry originates in a study of T cell changes during pregnancy in multiple sclerosis. The data were produced by immunoSEQ multiplex PCR, yet TCRdb's version contains in-frame clones alone and is incomplete. This table holds tens of thousands of clones, approximately 89% found once. The V gene is TRBV4-3, the J gene TRBJ2-3; 8 positions agree with TRBD2. Material: peripheral blood, obtained after pregnancy. The receptor was isolated from a female donor in good health, enrolled as a control in a pregnancy study. CDR3 region: CASSSRAGETSTDTQYF. Written as DNA, the CDR3 is TGCGCCAGCAGCTCCAGAGCGGGGGAAACTAGCACAGATACGCAGTATTTT.